Listed below are T cell receptor beta chains from one sample, sequenced in a study of CD8 T cells in Susac syndrome. One entry per CDR3 protein results from TCRdb running MiXCR on the immunoSEQ multiplex PCR reads. The sample lists over 120,000 distinct CDR3 sequences; approximately 94% were seen once. The sequenced sample consisted of CD4+ T cells from PBMCs. These receptors were taken from a human donor in good health. Both conserved end residues are trimmed from each CDR3. The size of a clone is reported for some rows only, either as once, few or many, or as a class for expanded clones.

V gene	clone size	CDR3 protein
TRBV10-3	NA	AIGLAGGGNEQF
TRBV18	NA	ASSPRRTSGKETQY
TRBV20-1	NA	SAPTSETGGETQY
TRBV20-1	NA	SARDRREAF
TRBV24-1	once	ATSDASVAGINTGELF
TRBV2	NA	ASSETGTSSL
TRBV6-5	NA	ASSYSGLAETYNEQF
TRBV4-2	NA	ASSPGDRETEAF
TRBV12-3/TRBV12-4	NA	ASSLNREFGEQY
TRBV27	once	ASSFSGRTPYEQY
TRBV20-1	NA	SAREGGGGVGQPQH
TRBV20-1	NA	SAPRQGRDTIY
TRBV5-4	NA	ASRPLGGMNTGELF
TRBV6-2/TRBV6-3	NA	ASNVAGGNYEQY
TRBV24-1	once	ATSDLTSGNTDTQY
TRBV20-1	NA	SADQPSGSYEQY
TRBV15	NA	ATSRDDSRDTEAF
TRBV5-1	NA	ASSSGSGTEAF
TRBV10-3	NA	AISEGSGELF
TRBV7-8	NA	ASSPLTGATYEQY
TRBV12-3/TRBV12-4	NA	ASSSYGLFSTDTQY
TRBV4-1	few	ASSLGLAGGAYEQY
TRBV20-1	NA	SAPWLGPTNEQF
TRBV7-2	NA	ASSLMSRGQGLNTEAF